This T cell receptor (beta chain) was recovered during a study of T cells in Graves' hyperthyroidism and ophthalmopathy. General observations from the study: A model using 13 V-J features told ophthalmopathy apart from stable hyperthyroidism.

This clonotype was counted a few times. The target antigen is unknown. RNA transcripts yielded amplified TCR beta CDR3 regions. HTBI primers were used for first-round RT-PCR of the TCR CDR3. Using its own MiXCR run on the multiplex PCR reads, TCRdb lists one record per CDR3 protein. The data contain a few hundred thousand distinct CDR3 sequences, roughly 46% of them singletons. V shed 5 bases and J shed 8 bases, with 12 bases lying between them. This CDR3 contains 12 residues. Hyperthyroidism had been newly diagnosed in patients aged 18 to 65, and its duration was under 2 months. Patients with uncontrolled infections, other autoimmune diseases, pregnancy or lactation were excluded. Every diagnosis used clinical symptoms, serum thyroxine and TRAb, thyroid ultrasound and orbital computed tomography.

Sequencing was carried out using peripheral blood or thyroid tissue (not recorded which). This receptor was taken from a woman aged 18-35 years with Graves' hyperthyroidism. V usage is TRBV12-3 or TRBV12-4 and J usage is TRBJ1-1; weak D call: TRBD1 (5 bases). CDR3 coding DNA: TGTGCCAGCAGTACCCGGGACGGGGAAGCTTTCTTT. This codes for CASSTRDGEAFF.